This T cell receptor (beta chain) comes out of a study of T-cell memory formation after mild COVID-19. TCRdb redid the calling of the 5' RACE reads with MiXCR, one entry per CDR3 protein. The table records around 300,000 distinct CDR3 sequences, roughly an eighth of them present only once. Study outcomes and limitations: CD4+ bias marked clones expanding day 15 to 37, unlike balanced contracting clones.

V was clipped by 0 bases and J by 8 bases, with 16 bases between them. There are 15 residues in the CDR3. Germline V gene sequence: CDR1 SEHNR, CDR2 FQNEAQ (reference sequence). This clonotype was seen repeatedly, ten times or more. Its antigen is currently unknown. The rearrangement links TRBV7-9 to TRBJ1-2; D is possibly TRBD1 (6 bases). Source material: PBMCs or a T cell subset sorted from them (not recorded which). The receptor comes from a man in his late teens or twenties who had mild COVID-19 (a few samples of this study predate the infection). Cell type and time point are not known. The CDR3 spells CASSLANAGVQGYTF. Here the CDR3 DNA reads TGTGCCAGCAGCTTAGCGAATGCAGGGGTCCAGGGCTACACCTTC.